The 24 T cell receptor beta chains below were found in one sample sequenced in a study of T cell repertoires in cytomegalovirus infection. TCRdb redid the calling of the reads with MiXCR, one entry per CDR3 protein. The sample lists 310,000 or so distinct CDR3 sequences, about 17% occurring once. The specimen was PBMCs. These TCRs come from a human donor in good health (CMV status not recorded). Some clones in this sample may be carry-over from other donors' samples.

This clonotype was seen more than once but under ten times. The V and J genes are TRBV20-1 and TRBJ1-2, with a tentative D call TRBD1 (5 bases). The length of the CDR3 is 15 residues. Germline CDR1 DFQATT, CDR2 SNEGSKA (reference sequence). Trimming took off 0 bases at V and 2 bases at J, with 13 bases between the two ends. CDR3 DNA sequence: TGCAGTGCTAGAGATTCGGGGGGGGGAAACTATGGCTACACCTTC. Encoded protein: CSARDSGGGNYGYTF.

This clonotype has more than one count but fewer than ten. The CDR3 reads CASSQVHRGQPSTDTQYF. The CDR3 DNA is TGTGCCAGCAGCCAAGTACACCGGGGACAGCCTAGCACAGATACGCAGTATTTT. J is TRBJ2-3 and V is TRBV4-2; 7 bases agree with TRBD1. The V segment lost 1 base and the J segment 0 bases; nucleotides outside the gene matches: 10. Germline V gives CDR1 LGHNA, CDR2 YNFKEQ. This CDR3 region has 18 residues.

This clonotype was detected only a few times. The V call is TRBV5-4, the J call TRBJ2-5; D is undetermined. CDR3 length: 13 residues. Trimming removed 1 base at V and 2 bases at J, with 6 bases between. CDR1 is SGHNT, CDR2 YYREEE, per germline (reference sequence). The CDR3 loop is CASSLKAQETQYF. The CDR3 bases are TGTGCCAGCAGCTTGAAAGCGCAAGAGACCCAGTACTTC.

This clonotype was counted many times. V gene TRBV7-2 combines with J gene TRBJ2-5; a weak D match, TRBD1 (6 bases). Trimming pared 2 bases from V and 5 bases from J, leaving 12 bases between. This CDR3 is built from 14 residues. Germline CDR1 is SGHTA and CDR2 is FQGNSA. The CDR3 sequence: CASSLFQGRETQYF. CDR3 nucleotides: TGTGCCAGCAGCTTATTCCAGGGGCGGGAGACCCAGTACTTC.

As concerns this clonotype: A much larger clonotype is one base distant, so this may be a read error. This chain's CDR3 is CASTGGDWDAEAFF. The CDR3, as DNA: TGTGCCTCAACAGGGGGCGATTGGGACGCTGAAGCTTTCTTT. This sequence joins TRBV12-3 or TRBV12-4 and TRBJ1-1; 9 bases line up with TRBD1. CDR3 size: 14 residues. J was trimmed by 6 bases and V by 11 bases; bases with no gene match: 13.

This clonotype was counted many times. The chain is built from TRBV4-1 and TRBJ2-1; possibly TRBD1 for D (6 bases). The CDR3 length is 15 residues. The germline V gene encodes CDR1 MGHRA and CDR2 YSYEKL. V lost 2 bases, J lost 5 bases, and 13 bases lay in between. The CDR3 reads CASSQTSGQDNEQFF. Written as DNA, the CDR3 is TGCGCCAGCAGCCAAACCTCGGGACAAGACAATGAGCAGTTCTTC.

This clonotype occurred many times. The V and J genes are TRBV7-6 and TRBJ2-1; TRBD1 might be the D (5 bases). Looked up from germline, CDR1 is SGHVS and CDR2 is FNYEAQ. The CDR3 has 13 amino acids. The germline V and J ends were trimmed by 0 bases and 6 bases, with 6 bases remaining between them. CDR3 residues: CASSLAQGNEQFF. The CDR3 DNA reads as TGTGCCAGCAGCTTAGCGCAGGGCAATGAGCAGTTCTTC.

This clonotype was counted a few times. The chain links TRBV4-1 to TRBJ1-1, with 11 bases fitting TRBD1. The ends lost 3 bases at V and 4 bases at J; junction bases unmatched: 10. Per the germline V gene, CDR1 is MGHRA and CDR2 is YSYEKL. The CDR3 length is 17 residues. CDR3 nucleotide sequence: TGCGCCAGCAGCCAGGCCTCCGGGACAGGGGGAGTCACTGAAGCTTTCTTT. Translated, it gives CASSQASGTGGVTEAFF.

This clonotype was recorded many times. This chain joins TRBV7-2 and TRBJ1-1; D unresolved. Between the trimmed V and J ends, which lost 1 base and 0 bases, there was a span of 9 bases. The CDR3 is 15 amino acids. Germline V gene sequence: CDR1 SGHTA, CDR2 FQGNSA. The CDR3 DNA sequence: TGTGCCAGCAGCTTAGTTGGCAATCTGAACACTGAAGCTTTCTTT. Translated, it gives CASSLVGNLNTEAFF. Using reference TRBV7-2 and TRBJ1-1 for the parts outside the CDR3, the full variable domain is GAGVSQSPSNKVTEKGKDVELRCDPISGHTALYWYRQSLGQGLEFLIYFQGNSAPDKSGLPSDRFSAERTGGSVSTLTIQRTQQEDSAVYLCASSLVGNLNTEAFFGQGTRLTVV.

V gene TRBV6-6 combines with J gene TRBJ1-1, with 7 bases matching TRBD1. The V gene end was trimmed by 5 bases and the J gene end by 0 bases; junction bases not matched to a gene: 6. Germline loops: CDR1 MNHNY, CDR2 SVGAGI (reference sequence). The CDR3 is 15 residues long. This CDR3 is CASSANRGMNTEAFF. CDR3 nucleotide sequence: TGTGCCAGCAGTGCCAACAGGGGAATGAACACTGAAGCTTTCTTT.

This clonotype has only a few counts. V and J are TRBV2 and TRBJ1-4; D is possibly TRBD1 (6 bases). From germline, CDR1 is SNHLY and CDR2 FYNNEI. Trimming removed 6 bases at V and 6 bases at J, with 17 bases between. This CDR3 is 15 amino acids long. The CDR3 loop is CASRPNREEYEKLFF. The DNA for the CDR3 is TGTGCCAGCAGACCCAACAGGGAAGAGTATGAAAAACTGTTTTTT. Together with reference TRBV2 and TRBJ1-4, the CDR3 gives the full variable domain: EPEVTQTPSHQVTQMGQEVILRCVPISNHLYFYWYRQILGQKVEFLVSFYNNEISEKSEIFDDQFSVERPDGSNFTLKIRSTKLEDSAMYFCASRPNREEYEKLFFGSGTQLSVL.

This clonotype has a count of ten or more. The chain couples TRBV7-2 to TRBJ1-5, with D possibly TRBD1 on 6 matching bases. Germline-derived CDR1 and CDR2 are SGHTA and FQGNSA. This CDR3 region has 16 residues. V was clipped by 3 bases and J by 6 bases, with 18 bases between them. The CDR3, as DNA: TGTGCCAGCAGCTTCGGCAACGGGGGCGCGGGTCAGCCCCAGCATTTT. This sequence encodes CASSFGNGGAGQPQHF.

This rearrangement joins TRBV19 to TRBJ1-2; TRBD1 matches 8 bases. CDR3 length equals 14 residues. V was pared by 4 bases and J by 4 bases, with 5 bases of the junction left unmatched. Germline V gene data show CDR1 as LNHDA and CDR2 as SQIVND (reference sequence). The DNA of the CDR3 is TGTGCCAGTAGTAAATCCGACAGGGGCTATGGCTACACCTTC. It translates to CASSKSDRGYGYTF. The variable domain in full, completed from reference TRBV19 and TRBJ1-2, reads DGGITQSPKYLFRKEGQNVTLSCEQNLNHDAMYWYRQDPGQGLRLIYYSQIVNDFQKGDIAEGYSVSREKKESFPLTVTSAQKNPTAFYLCASSKSDRGYGYTFGSGTRLTVV.

V gene TRBV19 combines with J gene TRBJ1-1; TRBD1 matches at 7 bases. The germline gives CDR1 LNHDA, CDR2 SQIVND (reference sequence). Trimming at V came to 10 bases and at J to 4 bases, leaving 9 bases not matched to a gene. The CDR3 loop spans 13 amino acids. This CDR3 is CAISRGRGTEAFF. The CDR3 bases are TGTGCCATTTCAAGGGGGCGCGGCACTGAAGCTTTCTTT.

This clonotype was recorded many times. This sequence joins TRBV7-2 and TRBJ1-5, with D tentatively TRBD1 (5 bases). V lost 3 bases and J lost 2, with 14 bases in between. Germline assignment: CDR1 SGHTA and CDR2 FQGNSA. The CDR3 has 16 amino acids. The CDR3 DNA reads TGTGCCAGCAGCTTCGTAGGACAATCTGGCAATCAGCCCCAGCATTTT. It translates to CASSFVGQSGNQPQHF.

This clonotype was recorded a few times. This rearrangement joins TRBV4-3 to TRBJ1-2, with 7 bases matching TRBD1. The trim removed 2 bases at V and 6 bases at J, leaving 6 bases unmatched. This CDR3 is built from 14 residues. CDR1 and CDR2 from the germline V gene are LGHNA and YSLEER. CDR3 residues: CASSQPDRVDGYTF. CDR3 coding DNA: TGCGCCAGCAGCCAACCCGACAGGGTCGATGGCTACACCTTC.

In this sample, this clonotype turned up a few times. The chain has TRBV12-3 or TRBV12-4 and TRBJ2-1, with D perhaps TRBD1 (5 bases). V lost 3 bases, J lost 6 bases, and 15 bases lay in between. The CDR3 has 15 residues. DNA for the CDR3: TGTGCCAGCAGTTTTTCCCAGGGTAGGATCAATGAGCAGTTCTTC. Translated: CASSFSQGRINEQFF.

V usage is TRBV7-8 and J usage is TRBJ2-1; perhaps D is TRBD1 or TRBD2 (6 bases each). Trimming left V 5 bases short and J 10 bases short, with 33 bases between. The CDR3 contains 19 residues. Germline lookup yields CDR1 SGHVS and CDR2 FQNEAQ. In nucleotides, the CDR3 is TGTGCCAGCAGCCCCGAGGAGGGTGTGTCGGGGACACGACATCTCGAGCAGTTCTTC. As protein: CASSPEEGVSGTRHLEQFF.

This clonotype has more than one count but fewer than ten. The rearrangement links TRBV29-1 to TRBJ1-2; TRBD1 might be the D (5 bases). Germline lookup yields CDR1 SQVTM and CDR2 ANQGSEA. V was pared by 0 bases and J by 8 bases, with 19 bases between. This CDR3 comprises 15 residues. CDR3 in amino acids: CSVEDLEGPLGGYTF. CDR3 bases: TGCAGCGTTGAAGATCTAGAGGGACCCCTGGGAGGCTACACCTTC.

The chain carries TRBV3-1 and TRBJ1-4; D unclear. This CDR3 is 14 amino acids long. V gave up 3 bases and J gave up 4 bases, with 9 bases separating them. Germline V CDR1 and CDR2: LGHDT, YNNKEL (reference sequence). CDR3 amino acids: CASSHSGRNEKLFF. CDR3 DNA: TGTGCCAGCAGCCATTCCGGGCGTAATGAAAAACTGTTTTTT.

This clonotype was recorded many times. V and J are TRBV6-6 and TRBJ2-5; no clear D. CDR1 and CDR2 (germline): MNHNY, SVGAGI (reference sequence). This CDR3 spans 14 amino acids. Between the trimmed V and J ends, which lost 0 bases and 2 bases, there was a span of 7 bases. For the CDR3, the DNA is TGTGCCAGCAGTTACTCGATCCGGCAAGAGACCCAGTACTTC. It is translated as CASSYSIRQETQYF.

At least ten counts were recorded for this clonotype. The rearrangement links TRBV7-2 to TRBJ2-6; 7 bases align to TRBD2. V gave up 11 bases and J gave up 2 bases; unmatched junction bases: 3. CDR1 is SGHTA and CDR2 is FQGNSA in the germline V gene. CDR3 length: 13 amino acids. The CDR3 loop reads CAQAGAGANVLTF. The DNA for the CDR3 is TGTGCCCAGGCGGGGGCTGGGGCCAACGTCCTGACTTTC.

The rearrangement uses TRBV20-1 and TRBJ2-7; 10 bases map to TRBD1. This CDR3 comprises 14 residues. The V and J ends lost 4 bases and 2 bases, in that order; junction bases with no gene match: 5. The germline gives CDR1 DFQATT, CDR2 SNEGSKA (reference sequence). This CDR3 is CSATSGTGAYEQYF. The CDR3 region has the DNA TGCAGTGCTACCTCCGGGACAGGGGCCTACGAGCAGTACTTC.

The rearrangement joins TRBV7-4 to TRBJ1-2; the match to TRBD1 covers 8 bases. V lost 5 bases and J lost 5; bases outside the gene matches: 7. Germline loops: CDR1 SGHVT, CDR2 SQSDAQ. The CDR3 is made up of 14 amino acids. The CDR3 DNA reads as TGTGCCAGCAGCAAAGCTGGACAGGGATATGGCTACACCTTC. Translating it yields CASSKAGQGYGYTF.